This TCR beta chain was recorded in a study of shared clonotypes between healthy human individuals. The CDR3 covers 18 residues. Germline V gene sequence: CDR1 SEHNR, CDR2 FQNEAQ (reference sequence). Trimming cost V 0 bases and J 0 bases, with 14 bases left between them. Clones were sequenced by immunoSEQ multiplex PCR, and TCRdb holds only the in-frame ones, with some missing. The sample has roughly 1,600,000 clones; approximately 98.5% are singletons. Sequencing was carried out using naive CD4+ T cells sorted from blood. Indicated subset: CD45RA+ positively selected. The sequence was obtained from a man aged 25 to 40 in good health. This chain joins TRBV7-9 and TRBJ2-2, with D tentatively TRBD2 (6 bases). The CDR3 DNA reads TGTGCCAGCAGCTTAGCCCCGCTAGCGTGGGCGAACACCGGGGAGCTGTTTTTT. Translating it yields CASSLAPLAWANTGELFF.